These 29 T cell receptor beta chains share one sample of origin, sequenced in a study of CD8 T cells in ankylosing spondylitis. TCRdb fed the 5' RACE reads into MiXCR, producing one record per CDR3 protein. The data hold about 150,000 distinct CDR3 sequences, with 30% to 40% observed a single time. The sequenced material came from synovial fluid, either unsorted or a sorted T cell fraction (not recorded which). These TCRs come from a male donor with ankylosing spondylitis.

This clonotype was recorded once. The chain is built from TRBV20-1 and TRBJ2-4; D not resolved. The CDR3 runs 14 residues. V was trimmed by 0 bases and J by 7 bases, leaving 13 bases between them. Per the germline V gene, CDR1 is DFQATT and CDR2 is SNEGSKA (reference sequence). The CDR3 DNA reads as TGCAGTGCTAGAGATAGAGGAGCGAGTAACATTCAGTACTTC. Amino acid sequence: CSARDRGASNIQYF.

This clonotype was picked up many times. The rearrangement joins TRBV6-2 or TRBV6-3 to TRBJ1-3; possible D gene TRBD1, 6 bases. The CDR3 totals 19 residues. The V end lost 5 bases, the J end lost 3 bases, and 26 bases lay between the germline ends. The V gene's germline CDR1 is MNHEY and CDR2 SVGEGT. Written as DNA, the CDR3 is TGTGCCAGCAGTCCCTTATTCTCAACAGGGATCTACATTGGAAACACCATATATTTT. It codes for CASSPLFSTGIYIGNTIYF.

The chain carries TRBV5-1 and TRBJ2-7; TRBD2 matches at 7 bases. V trimming: 0 bases; J trimming: 2 bases; junction bases outside the gene matches: 2. The CDR3 loop spans 14 amino acids. Germline CDR1 reads SGHRS; CDR2 reads YFSETQ. The CDR3 sequence is CASSLVAGTYEQYF. The CDR3 DNA reads TGCGCCAGCAGCTTGGTAGCGGGTACCTACGAGCAGTACTTC.

The CDR3: CASSLGVSPGARYQETQYF. For the CDR3, the DNA is TGTGCCAGCAGTTTGGGTGTCAGTCCGGGCGCCCGTTACCAAGAGACCCAGTACTTC. This rearrangement joins TRBV27 to TRBJ2-5, with no clear D. CDR1 is MNHEY and CDR2 is SMNVEV in the germline V gene (reference sequence). Between the trimmed V and J ends, which lost 3 bases and 0 bases, there was a span of 23 bases. This CDR3 spans 19 amino acids.

This clonotype was observed a few times. This chain uses TRBV28 with TRBJ2-7; 9 nucleotides agree with TRBD1. This CDR3 comprises 14 residues. J was trimmed by 6 bases and V by 6 bases; bases with no gene match: 9. Germline loops: CDR1 MDHEN, CDR2 SYDVKM. The CDR3, as DNA: TGTGCCAGCAGGGGGGGGACAGGGAAGGTCGAGCAGTACTTC. Translated: CASRGGTGKVEQYF.

This clonotype has only a few counts. The chain uses TRBV3-1 and TRBJ2-1, with unresolved D. V lost 3 bases and J 9 bases, leaving 15 bases between the germline ends. Germline V CDR1 and CDR2: LGHDT, YNNKEL (reference sequence). The CDR3 is 14 residues long. The CDR3 bases are TGTGCCAGCAGCCATCCATCGGTAGCCGCTGAGCAGTTCTTC. This translates into CASSHPSVAAEQFF.

The rearrangement joins TRBV20-1 to TRBJ2-1, with unresolved D. CDR1 and CDR2 (germline): DFQATT, SNEGSKA (reference sequence). This CDR3 comprises 12 residues. V was cut by 0 bases and J by 6 bases, with 6 bases left in between. CDR3 sequence reads: CSAREGSNEQFF. For the CDR3, the DNA is TGCAGTGCTAGAGAAGGGTCCAATGAGCAGTTCTTC.

The chain combines TRBV20-1 with TRBJ2-1, with D possibly being TRBD2 (5 bases). The CDR3 has 13 amino acids. Germline values: CDR1 DFQATT, CDR2 SNEGSKA (reference sequence). V dropped 8 bases and J dropped 4 bases, with 15 bases sitting between them. The CDR3 here is CSCYEGLYNEQFF. In DNA, the CDR3 is TGCAGTTGCTACGAGGGCTTATACAATGAGCAGTTCTTC.

This chain uses TRBV24-1 with TRBJ2-1; weak D call: TRBD2 (5 bases). Trimming left V 4 bases short and J 6 bases short, with 18 bases between. Germline CDR1 and CDR2: KGHDR and SFDVKD. The CDR3 is 16 amino acids. The CDR3 region has the DNA TGTGCCACCAGTGACCCACACCGACTAAACTCCAATGAGCAGTTCTTC. Its protein product is CATSDPHRLNSNEQFF.

Only a few counts were recorded for this clonotype. The chain carries TRBV7-2 and TRBJ1-2; 7 nucleotides agree with TRBD1. V lost 0 bases to trimming and J lost 2 bases; unmatched junction nucleotides: 6. Germline-derived CDR1 and CDR2 are SGHTA and FQGNSA. This CDR3 is built from 16 residues. The CDR3 bases are TGTGCCAGCAGCTTAGCTGGAGGGGGCGCCAACTATGGCTACACCTTC. It translates to CASSLAGGGANYGYTF. Full variable domain (missing parts from reference TRBV7-2 and TRBJ1-2): GAGVSQSPSNKVTEKGKDVELRCDPISGHTALYWYRQSLGQGLEFLIYFQGNSAPDKSGLPSDRFSAERTGGSVSTLTIQRTQQEDSAVYLCASSLAGGGANYGYTFGSGTRLTVV.

In its sample, this clonotype was seen a few times. This rearrangement joins TRBV6-1 to TRBJ1-5; 9 bases fit TRBD1. The CDR3 length is 15 residues. Germline V gives CDR1 MNHNS, CDR2 SASEGT. The V segment lost 6 bases and the J segment 6 bases; nucleotides outside the gene matches: 9. CDR3 sequence reads: CASSRTGAAPQPQHF. As DNA, the CDR3 is TGTGCCAGCAGCAGGACAGGGGCGGCCCCTCAGCCCCAGCATTTT.

This clonotype turned up a few times. The genes are TRBV2 and TRBJ1-5, with TRBD1 matching over 10 bases. The junction had 6 bases not matched to a gene; V was cut back by 7 bases and J by 3 bases. Germline assignment: CDR1 SNHLY and CDR2 FYNNEI. CDR3 length: 15 residues. CDR3 loop: CASTFGQGVNQPQHF. The CDR3 region has the DNA TGTGCCAGCACTTTTGGACAGGGGGTCAATCAGCCCCAGCATTTT.

There are a few counts of this clonotype. V and J are TRBV7-8 and TRBJ1-1; TRBD1 matches 11 bases. V was clipped by 5 bases and J by 5 bases; unmatched bases: 7. Germline CDR1 SGHVS, CDR2 FQNEAQ. The CDR3 has 15 residues. The CDR3 DNA reads as TGTGCCAGCAGCCACTGGACAGGGGGCTCGACTGAAGCTTTCTTT. Its protein is CASSHWTGGSTEAFF.

This clonotype was detected a few times. J is TRBJ2-7 and V is TRBV7-2, with D maybe TRBD1 (6 bases). CDR1 is SGHTA, CDR2 FQGNSA, per germline. V gave up 5 bases and J gave up 1 base, with 18 bases separating them. This CDR3 has 16 amino acids. The CDR3 DNA sequence: TGTGCCAGCAGCCGTAGGTCCCAGGGGCTATCCTACGAGCAGTACTTC. Translating gives CASSRRSQGLSYEQYF.

This rearrangement joins TRBV5-5 to TRBJ2-2; TRBD1 might be the D (5 bases). V shed 2 bases and J shed 5 bases, with 16 bases lying between them. The CDR3 length is 16 residues. The germline V gene has CDR1 SGHKS and CDR2 YYEKEE (reference sequence). The CDR3 region is CASSLKTTVHTGELFF. The CDR3 nucleotides read TGTGCCAGCAGCTTAAAAACGACAGTCCATACCGGGGAGCTGTTTTTT.

This clonotype was detected a few times. The chain recombines TRBV29-1 with TRBJ2-1; 9 bases are a match to TRBD1. There are 12 residues in the CDR3. The germline V gene has CDR1 SQVTM and CDR2 ANQGSEA. Trimming cost V 5 bases and J 8 bases; bases outside gene matches: 4. The CDR3 DNA reads as TGCAGCGTTACAGGGGGCTTGGATGAGCAGTTCTTC. This sequence encodes CSVTGGLDEQFF.

This clonotype was recorded many times. V usage is TRBV5-1 and J usage is TRBJ1-2; D possibly corresponds to TRBD1 (6 bases). In germline, CDR1 is SGHRS, CDR2 YFSETQ. Trimming shortened V by 4 bases and J by 2 bases, and 15 bases separated the two germline ends. The CDR3 is 15 amino acids. CDR3: CASSTGDTSNYGYTF. Here the CDR3 DNA reads TGCGCCAGCAGCACGGGGGACACCTCAAACTATGGCTACACCTTC.

This clonotype has ten or more counts. CDR3 residues: CASSRKREGAGELFF. In DNA, the CDR3 is TGCGCCAGCAGTCGTAAGCGGGAGGGCGCCGGGGAGCTGTTTTTT. The chain carries TRBV5-1 and TRBJ2-2; 10 positions agree with TRBD2. The V gene's germline CDR1 is SGHRS and CDR2 YFSETQ. V gave up 5 bases and J gave up 6 bases; unmatched junction bases: 7. The CDR3 loop spans 15 amino acids.

The J gene is TRBJ2-1, the V gene TRBV29-1; TRBD2 aligns across 7 bases. Losses at the gene ends were 4 bases for V and 3 bases for J; bases not matched to a gene: 9. This CDR3 has 15 residues. Germline CDR1 reads SQVTM; CDR2 reads ANQGSEA. The CDR3 spells CSVGGAGPFYNEQFF. DNA of the CDR3: TGCAGCGTTGGGGGAGCGGGGCCCTTCTACAATGAGCAGTTCTTC.

There are a few counts of this clonotype. The V gene is TRBV29-1, the J gene TRBJ2-2; D perhaps matches TRBD2 (6 bases). The ends were cut back, 6 bases at V and 2 bases at J, with 10 bases in the middle. The CDR3 is 13 amino acids. The germline V gene encodes CDR1 SQVTM and CDR2 ANQGSEA. The DNA for the CDR3 is TGCAGCGTAGACGGGAGTAACACCGGGGAGCTGTTTTTT. Its protein is CSVDGSNTGELFF.

This clonotype was seen many times. The chain combines TRBV7-2 with TRBJ2-1; no reliable D call. Trimming pared 3 bases from V and 9 bases from J, leaving 15 bases between. Germline CDR1 is SGHTA and CDR2 is FQGNSA. The CDR3 spans 14 residues. CDR3 protein: CASSFQPQQSEQFF. The CDR3 DNA is TGTGCCAGCAGCTTCCAACCACAGCAGAGTGAGCAGTTCTTC. The variable domain in full, completed from reference TRBV7-2 and TRBJ2-1, reads GAGVSQSPSNKVTEKGKDVELRCDPISGHTALYWYRQSLGQGLEFLIYFQGNSAPDKSGLPSDRFSAERTGGSVSTLTIQRTQQEDSAVYLCASSFQPQQSEQFFGPGTRLTVL.

This clonotype came up a few times. The rearrangement uses TRBV20-1 and TRBJ1-2; D ambiguous. Germline CDR1 is DFQATT and CDR2 is SNEGSKA (reference sequence). Trimming shortened V by 3 bases and J by 4 bases, and 9 bases separated the two germline ends. The CDR3 totals 12 residues. CDR3 residues: CSAREGSYGYTF. The CDR3 DNA is TGCAGTGCTAGGGAAGGGAGCTATGGCTACACCTTC.

The chain combines TRBV7-2 with TRBJ2-7; TRBD1 matches at 10 bases. The germline V gene encodes CDR1 SGHTA and CDR2 FQGNSA. This CDR3 spans 15 amino acids. V gave up 5 bases and J gave up 12 bases; unmatched junction bases: 16. DNA for the CDR3: TGTGCCAGCAGCGCTGTCCGGGACAGGGGTTCCCCTCGGTACTTC. Translated, it gives CASSAVRDRGSPRYF.

Ten or more counts support this clonotype. In DNA, the CDR3 is TGCGCCAGCAGTGAGGGGAGCTCTGGAAACACCATATATTTT. This encodes CASSEGSSGNTIYF. This chain uses TRBV5-1 with TRBJ1-3, with a tentative D call TRBD1 (5 bases). Trimming took off 5 bases at V and 0 bases at J, with 9 bases between the two ends. This CDR3 has 14 residues. Looked up from germline, CDR1 is SGHRS and CDR2 is YFSETQ.

The rearrangement links TRBV29-1 to TRBJ2-5; tentatively, D is TRBD2 (6 bases). Per the germline V gene, CDR1 is SQVTM and CDR2 is ANQGSEA. The CDR3 is 14 amino acids. This chain's CDR3 is CRADPGTGSETQYF. CDR3 coding DNA: TGCAGAGCCGACCCCGGGACTGGGTCAGAGACCCAGTACTTC.

This clonotype appeared many times. The CDR3 protein is CASSSSGGTNEKLFF. CDR3 in DNA: TGTGCCAGCAGCTCATCAGGGGGCACTAATGAAAAACTGTTTTTT. This sequence joins TRBV28 and TRBJ1-4; 8 bases match TRBD1. The V gene end was trimmed by 6 bases and the J gene end by 2 bases; junction bases not matched to a gene: 5. CDR3 size: 15 residues. Germline values: CDR1 MDHEN, CDR2 SYDVKM.

This clonotype was observed a handful of times. The chain carries TRBV29-1 and TRBJ1-2; tentative D call: TRBD1 (6 bases). Trimming stripped 7 bases from V and 4 bases from J, with 10 bases between. The germline V gene encodes CDR1 SQVTM and CDR2 ANQGSEA. CDR3 length equals 11 residues. The CDR3 region is CSEGGSYGYTF. The DNA for the CDR3 is TGCAGCGAAGGGGGTTCCTATGGCTACACCTTC.

The rearrangement links TRBV4-1 to TRBJ1-5; D remains unclear. Trimming stripped 4 bases from V and 2 bases from J, with 12 bases between. CDR1 and CDR2 from the germline V gene are MGHRA and YSYEKL. CDR3 length: 15 amino acids. Written as DNA, the CDR3 is TGCGCCAGCAGCCTTTTGGACGGACGCAATCAGCCCCAGCATTTT. Encoded protein: CASSLLDGRNQPQHF.

This chain joins TRBV6-2 or TRBV6-3 and TRBJ2-7; D gene ambiguous. This CDR3 region has 12 residues. Germline loops: CDR1 MNHEY, CDR2 SVGEGT. The V and J ends lost 8 bases and 3 bases respectively, with 11 bases between them. Here the CDR3 DNA reads TGTGCCAGCGGAGACCGATTCTACGAGCAGTACTTC. Translation: CASGDRFYEQYF.